What follows are 21 T cell receptor beta chains derived from one specimen sequenced in a study of identifying expanded T cells in peripheral blood. Method: immunoSEQ multiplex PCR; TCRdb's copy keeps in-frame clones and lacks some. This sample has 100,000 or so clones, with about 89% found just once. The sample comprised blood. These receptors originate from a person between 18 and 69 years old in good health.

A few counts support this clone. This chain uses TRBV9 with TRBJ2-1; maybe TRBD2 (5 bases). Per the germline V gene, CDR1 is SGDLS and CDR2 is YYNGEE. Trimming removed 4 bases at V and 7 bases at J, with 12 bases between. CDR3 size: 13 residues. In DNA, the CDR3 is TGTGCCAGCAGCCGGGAAAACTATAATGAGCAGTTCTTC. This translates into CASSRENYNEQFF.

The chain uses TRBV15 and TRBJ1-4; no clear D gene. CDR3 length: 16 residues. Germline V gene sequence: CDR1 LNHNV, CDR2 YYDKDF (reference sequence). Deletions cut 0 bases from V and 3 bases from J, with 11 bases between. CDR3 protein: CATSREMAPSNEKLFF. CDR3 sequence (DNA): TGTGCCACCAGCAGAGAAATGGCTCCATCTAATGAAAAACTGTTTTTT.

The chain is built from TRBV16 and TRBJ2-3; D call uncertain. This CDR3 has 17 amino acids. Trimming stripped 0 bases from V and 6 bases from J, with 19 bases between. Germline V lookup: CDR1 KGHSY, CDR2 FQNENV. CDR3 protein: CASSQSFASPPLDTQYF. The CDR3 DNA sequence: TGTGCCAGCAGCCAATCGTTCGCCAGCCCGCCCCTGGATACGCAGTATTTT. Full variable domain (remainder filled in from reference TRBV16 and TRBJ2-3): GEEVAQTPKHLVRGEGQKAKLYCAPIKGHSYVFWYQQVLKNEFKFLISFQNENVFDETGMPKERFSAKCLPNSPCSLEIQATKLEDSAVYFCASSQSFASPPLDTQYFGPGTRLTVL.

The V and J genes are TRBV7-8 and TRBJ2-5; no definite D call. In germline, CDR1 is SGHVS, CDR2 FQNEAQ. This CDR3 has 12 amino acids. Trimming took 8 bases from V and 5 from J, leaving 12 bases between them. CDR3 sequence: CASGTLRETQYF. The CDR3 DNA follows: TGTGCCAGCGGAACCCTACGGGAGACCCAGTACTTC.

The CDR3 DNA follows: TGTGCCAGCAGGCCCGGACAGGCGCTCTATGGCTACACCTTC. Its translation: CASRPGQALYGYTF. V usage is TRBV5-6 and J usage is TRBJ1-2; 7 nucleotides agree with TRBD1. Germline values: CDR1 SGHDT, CDR2 YYEEEE. CDR3 size: 14 residues. V trimming: 5 bases; J trimming: 4 bases; junction bases outside the gene matches: 8. The full variable domain, rest sourced from reference TRBV5-6 and TRBJ1-2, is DAGVTQSPTHLIKTRGQQVTLRCSPKSGHDTVSWYQQALGQGPQFIFQYYEEEERQRGNFPDRFSGHQFPNYSSELNVNALLLGDSALYLCASRPGQALYGYTFGSGTRLTVV.

The chain combines TRBV5-6 with TRBJ1-6; no clear D. V lost 3 bases and J 10 bases, leaving 20 bases between the germline ends. CDR1 SGHDT and CDR2 YYEEEE come from the germline V gene. The CDR3 has 16 residues. In nucleotides, the CDR3 is TGTGCCAGCAGCTCTGGGATCGGAGTCCTATCATCACCCCTCCACTTT. It encodes CASSSGIGVLSSPLHF.

The gene calls are TRBV7-2 and TRBJ1-1; TRBD1 is a possible D gene (6 bases). The CDR3 is made up of 14 amino acids. V was cut by 6 bases and J by 0 bases, with 11 bases left in between. Germline CDR1 reads SGHTA; CDR2 reads FQGNSA. As DNA, the CDR3 is TGTGCCAGCAGAGTATGGGGGCTGAACACTGAAGCTTTCTTT. Its protein is CASRVWGLNTEAFF. Full variable domain (missing parts from reference TRBV7-2 and TRBJ1-1): GAGVSQSPSNKVTEKGKDVELRCDPISGHTALYWYRQSLGQGLEFLIYFQGNSAPDKSGLPSDRFSAERTGGSVSTLTIQRTQQEDSAVYLCASRVWGLNTEAFFGQGTRLTVV.

This clone has just a few counts. The chain links TRBV5-1 to TRBJ2-5; TRBD2 might be the D (5 bases). Germline assignment: CDR1 SGHRS and CDR2 YFSETQ. V was shortened by 2 bases and J by 3 bases, with 8 bases between the two germline ends. This CDR3 contains 13 residues. The CDR3 reads CASSFGVEETQYF. CDR3 coding DNA: TGCGCCAGCAGCTTCGGGGTGGAAGAGACCCAGTACTTC.

The chain links TRBV2 to TRBJ2-5; TRBD1 might be the D (5 bases). In germline, CDR1 is SNHLY, CDR2 FYNNEI. V lost 3 bases and J lost 6, with 11 bases in between. The CDR3 has 13 residues. CDR3 loop: CASSEGRAKTQYF. In nucleotides, the CDR3 is TGTGCCAGCAGTGAGGGCAGGGCGAAGACCCAGTACTTC.

J is TRBJ1-5 and V is TRBV4-3; TRBD1 matches at 9 bases. The germline V gene encodes CDR1 LGHNA and CDR2 YSLEER. This CDR3 region has 15 residues. V lost 3 bases and J lost 2; bases outside the gene matches: 2. CDR3: CASSQRQGGNQPQHF. In DNA form, the CDR3 reads TGCGCCAGCAGCCAGAGACAGGGGGGCAATCAGCCCCAGCATTTT.

In the case of this clone: The same CDR3 also results from other DNA sequences found in this sample. V is TRBV11-2 and J is TRBJ1-2; 12 bases match TRBD1. After removal of 2 bases from V and 7 bases from J, the junction contained 8 bases not matched to a gene. This CDR3 comprises 16 residues. Germline lookup yields CDR1 SGHAT and CDR2 FQNNGV. In DNA form, the CDR3 reads TGTGCCAGCAGCTTAAATTCGGGACAGGGGGCGGGTGGCTACACCTTC. It is translated as CASSLNSGQGAGGYTF.

This CDR3 is CASSATPENQPQHF. CDR3 nucleotide sequence: TGTGCCAGCAGCGCGACCCCCGAGAATCAGCCCCAGCATTTT. The J gene is TRBJ1-5, the V gene TRBV7-9; D is unclear. From germline, CDR1 is SEHNR and CDR2 FQNEAQ (reference sequence). The CDR3 extends over 14 amino acids. V was clipped by 5 bases and J by 4 bases, with 12 bases between them.

This chain connects TRBV19 to TRBJ2-7, with D uncertain. Germline V CDR1 and CDR2: LNHDA, SQIVND (reference sequence). CDR3 length equals 19 residues. V gave up 5 bases and J gave up 0 bases, with 26 bases separating them. For the CDR3, the DNA is TGTGCCAGTAGTCCCTGGCCCAAACCCCGGACGCACGCCTCCTACGAGCAGTACTTC. Translation: CASSPWPKPRTHASYEQYF. The whole variable domain, filled in from reference TRBV19 and TRBJ2-7, reads DGGITQSPKYLFRKEGQNVTLSCEQNLNHDAMYWYRQDPGQGLRLIYYSQIVNDFQKGDIAEGYSVSREKKESFPLTVTSAQKNPTAFYLCASSPWPKPRTHASYEQYFGPGTRLTVT.

This sequence joins TRBV11-2 and TRBJ2-1; 8 bases fit TRBD2. The CDR3 has 15 residues. Germline assignment: CDR1 SGHAT and CDR2 FQNNGV. V was pared by 5 bases and J by 8 bases, with 11 bases of the junction left unmatched. Written as DNA, the CDR3 is TGTGCCAGCAGCCCCCAGGGACTAGTGGGGGATGAGCAGTTCTTC. As protein: CASSPQGLVGDEQFF. The complete variable domain, with remaining parts taken from reference TRBV11-2 and TRBJ2-1, reads EAGVAQSPRYKIIEKRQSVAFWCNPISGHATLYWYQQILGQGPKLLIQFQNNGVVDDSQLPKDRFSAERLKGVDSTLKIQPAKLEDSAVYLCASSPQGLVGDEQFFGPGTRLTVL.

The V gene is TRBV10-3, the J gene TRBJ1-5; possibly TRBD1 for D (5 bases). V lost 0 bases and J lost 6, with 15 bases in between. Germline V gene sequence: CDR1 ENHRY, CDR2 SYGVKD. The CDR3 is 16 residues long. The chain's CDR3 is CAISESQGLRGQPQHF. In DNA, the CDR3 is TGTGCCATCAGTGAGTCCCAGGGCCTAAGGGGTCAGCCCCAGCATTTT.

The chain couples TRBV27 to TRBJ2-7; 8 bases fit TRBD2. The CDR3 sequence is 15 residues long. Germline V gene sequence: CDR1 MNHEY, CDR2 SMNVEV (reference sequence). The V and J ends lost 10 bases and 5 bases, in that order; junction bases with no gene match: 16. The CDR3 nucleotides are TGTGCCACCGCACGCCCCGGGGGGGCAGTCCACGAGCAGTACTTC. This translates into CATARPGGAVHEQYF.

The gene calls are TRBV7-8 and TRBJ2-5; D might be TRBD1 (6 bases). Trimming took off 4 bases at V and 1 base at J, with 13 bases between the two ends. The CDR3 loop spans 15 amino acids. Germline lookup yields CDR1 SGHVS and CDR2 FQNEAQ. CDR3 sequence reads: CASSSAQGFQETQYF. The CDR3 DNA sequence: TGTGCCAGCAGCTCCGCACAGGGATTCCAAGAGACCCAGTACTTC.

The CDR3 DNA follows: TGTGCCAGTAGTATGAGTTTAGGTAGCAATCAGCCCCAGCATTTT. Protein product: CASSMSLGSNQPQHF. This rearrangement joins TRBV19 to TRBJ1-5; no clear D gene. Trimming shortened V by 3 bases and J by 0 bases, and 9 bases separated the two germline ends. CDR1 and CDR2 (germline): LNHDA, SQIVND (reference sequence). This CDR3 has 15 residues.

The chain is built from TRBV7-9 and TRBJ1-3; D is unclear. CDR3 size: 14 residues. CDR1 SEHNR and CDR2 FQNEAQ come from the germline V gene (reference sequence). V gave up 6 bases and J gave up 0 bases, with 9 bases separating them. The CDR3 reads CASSQGFSGNTIYF. CDR3 in DNA: TGTGCCAGCAGTCAAGGATTCTCTGGAAACACCATATATTTT.

The chain employs TRBV11-3 and TRBJ2-7; D is uncertain. This CDR3 has 13 amino acids. The germline V gene has CDR1 SGHNT and CDR2 YENEEA. Trimming pared 6 bases from V and 7 bases from J, leaving 16 bases between. The CDR3 is CASSFGSLTEQYF. The CDR3 DNA sequence: TGTGCCAGCAGTTTCGGGTCGTTGACTGAGCAGTACTTC.

The chain joins TRBV15 to TRBJ1-5; D perhaps matches TRBD1 (5 bases). V lost 5 bases to trimming and J lost 11 bases, with 25 bases between them. CDR3 length: 16 amino acids. Germline V gene lookup returns CDR1 LNHNV and CDR2 YYDKDF (reference sequence). The CDR3 region is CATSASYSQGRGSQHF. CDR3 DNA: TGTGCCACCAGCGCCTCTTATTCGCAGGGTCGCGGGTCCCAGCATTTT. The variable domain in full, with the rest retrieved from reference TRBV15 and TRBJ1-5, is DAMVIQNPRYQVTQFGKPVTLSCSQTLNHNVMYWYQQKSSQAPKLLFHYYDKDFNNEADTPDNFQSRRPNTSFCFLDIRSPGLGDTAMYLCATSASYSQGRGSQHFGDGTRLSIL.